The present entry profiles one T cell receptor beta chain with its context. Here immunoSEQ multiplex PCR was the method, and the copy in TCRdb shows in-frame clones only, minus some. Among roughly 200,000 clones listed, about 90% were seen once. This sample is part of a study of T cell responses to AZD1222 COVID-19 vaccine. After removal of 0 bases from V and 5 bases from J, the junction contained 3 bases not matched to a gene. The CDR3 has 15 amino acids. Germline V gene data show CDR1 as SGDLS and CDR2 as YYNGEE. Specimen: peripheral blood, collected on day 0 of AZD1222 vaccination. The rearrangement joins TRBV9 to TRBJ2-5, with 11 bases identical to TRBD2. This clonotype originated in an adult in good health. DNA for the CDR3: TGTGCCAGCAGCGTAGCTAGCGGGGGGCGCGAGACCCAGTACTTC. This sequence encodes CASSVASGGRETQYF.